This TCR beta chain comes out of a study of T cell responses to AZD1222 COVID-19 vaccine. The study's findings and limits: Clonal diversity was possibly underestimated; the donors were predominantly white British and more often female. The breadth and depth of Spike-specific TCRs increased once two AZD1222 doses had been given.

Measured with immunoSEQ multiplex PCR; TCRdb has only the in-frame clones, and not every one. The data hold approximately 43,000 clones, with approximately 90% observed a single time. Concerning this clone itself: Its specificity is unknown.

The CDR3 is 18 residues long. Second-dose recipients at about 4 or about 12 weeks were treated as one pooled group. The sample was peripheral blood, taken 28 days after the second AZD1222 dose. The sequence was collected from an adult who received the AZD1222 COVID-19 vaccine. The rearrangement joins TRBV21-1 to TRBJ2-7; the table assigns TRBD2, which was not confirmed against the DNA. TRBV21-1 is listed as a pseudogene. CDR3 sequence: CASSNPAGEREVRREQYF. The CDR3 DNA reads TGTGCCAGCAGCAACCCCGCGGGAGAGCGGGAGGTCCGGCGGGAGCAGTACTTC.